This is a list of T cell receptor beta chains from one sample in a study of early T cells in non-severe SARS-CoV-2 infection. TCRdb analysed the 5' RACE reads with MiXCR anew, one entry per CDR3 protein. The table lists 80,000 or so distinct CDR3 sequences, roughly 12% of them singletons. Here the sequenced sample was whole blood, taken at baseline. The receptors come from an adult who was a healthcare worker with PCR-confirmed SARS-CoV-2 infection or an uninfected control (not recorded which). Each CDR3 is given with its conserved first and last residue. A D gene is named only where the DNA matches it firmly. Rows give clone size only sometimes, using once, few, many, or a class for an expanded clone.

DNA: TGTGCCAGCAGCCCAGGGGGATCGACAGATACGCAGTATTTT
CDR3: CASSPGGSTDTQYF
length: 14
D: TRBD1
size: NA
V: TRBV7-7
J: TRBJ2-3

DNA: TGTGCCAGCCATTTTGGGGTCCAGACCGGGGAGCTGTTTTTT
CDR3: CASHFGVQTGELFF
length: 14
D: NA
size: NA
V: TRBV6-2/TRBV6-3
J: TRBJ2-2

DNA: TGTGCCAGCAGTCTAGACCTAGGGGCCGTCTATGGCTACACCTTC
CDR3: CASSLDLGAVYGYTF
length: 15
D: NA
size: many
V: TRBV12-3/TRBV12-4
J: TRBJ1-2

DNA: TGTGCCAGCAGCCCACGACTAGCGGGGGGCTACAATGAGCAGTTCTTC
CDR3: CASSPRLAGGYNEQFF
length: 16
D: TRBD2
size: NA
V: TRBV7-2
J: TRBJ2-1

DNA: TGTGCCAGCGGGAATGCGGTCTCCTACGAGCAGTACTTC
CDR3: CASGNAVSYEQYF
length: 13
D: NA
size: NA
V: TRBV6-6
J: TRBJ2-7

DNA: TGTGCCAGCAGTTACTCGGGACGGCCAAACTATGGCTACACCTTC
CDR3: CASSYSGRPNYGYTF
length: 15
D: NA
size: few
V: TRBV6-6
J: TRBJ1-2

DNA: TGTGCCAGCAGCTTAGATACGGGAGCTAGCGATTACGAGCAGTACTTC
CDR3: CASSLDTGASDYEQYF
length: 16
D: NA
size: NA
V: TRBV11-2
J: TRBJ2-7

DNA: TGTGCCAGCAGCGCGACCGGAGGCGAGCAGTACTTC
CDR3: CASSATGGEQYF
length: 12
D: NA
size: few
V: TRBV9
J: TRBJ2-7

DNA: TGTGCCAGCAGTTATTTTGGCCGTGAAGCTTTCTTT
CDR3: CASSYFGREAFF
length: 12
D: NA
size: many
V: TRBV6-5
J: TRBJ1-1

DNA: TGCGCCAGCAGCGACGCGGACACCGCCGCGAACACCGGGGAGCTGTTTTTT
CDR3: CASSDADTAANTGELFF
length: 17
D: NA
size: few
V: TRBV4-1
J: TRBJ2-2

DNA: TGTGCCAGCAGCCTCTTTTGGGACGCCCCCCTCACAGATACGCAGTATTTT
CDR3: CASSLFWDAPLTDTQYF
length: 17
D: NA
size: few
V: TRBV7-6
J: TRBJ2-3

DNA: TGTGCCAGCAGTTTTGGCGGGGCCCTCGGGACCCAGTACTTC
CDR3: CASSFGGALGTQYF
length: 14
D: NA
size: few
V: TRBV12-3/TRBV12-4
J: TRBJ2-5

DNA: TGCGCCAGCAGCGAAAGGATAGCGGGCACAGATACGCAGTATTTT
CDR3: CASSERIAGTDTQYF
length: 15
D: NA
size: NA
V: TRBV5-1
J: TRBJ2-3

DNA: TGCGCCAGCAGTGACCTACAGGGGAAGAAGACCCAGTACTTC
CDR3: CASSDLQGKKTQYF
length: 14
D: TRBD1
size: many
V: TRBV10-2
J: TRBJ2-5

DNA: TGTGCCAGCAGTGAATTTAGCGGACTCTCGAGCTCTGGGGCCAACGTCCTGACTTTC
CDR3: CASSEFSGLSSSGANVLTF
length: 19
D: NA
size: few
V: TRBV2
J: TRBJ2-6

DNA: TGTGCCAGCAGTTACTCGTCTGGGAGACAGAATCAGCCCCAGCATTTT
CDR3: CASSYSSGRQNQPQHF
length: 16
D: NA
size: NA
V: TRBV6-6
J: TRBJ1-5

DNA: TGCACCAGCACCTCAGGGGTGATGAACACTGAAGCCTTCTTT
CDR3: CTSTSGVMNTEAFF
length: 14
D: NA
size: NA
V: TRBV5-1
J: TRBJ1-1

DNA: TGTGCCAGCAGCCGGTGGCCCCGGGGTGGAGGTCAGCCCCAGCATTTT
CDR3: CASSRWPRGGGQPQHF
length: 16
D: NA
size: many
V: TRBV7-6
J: TRBJ1-5

DNA: TGCAGTGCTAGCCTCGGACTAGCGGGGGGAGATGGGACGCAGTATTTT
CDR3: CSASLGLAGGDGTQYF
length: 16
D: TRBD2
size: many
V: TRBV20-1
J: TRBJ2-3

DNA: TGTGCCAGCAGCTACTCGGAGAGTACCTACGAGCAGTACTTC
CDR3: CASSYSESTYEQYF
length: 14
D: NA
size: few
V: TRBV9
J: TRBJ2-7

DNA: TGTGCCAGCAGTGCGTTGGACATCCCCTACGAGCAGTACTTC
CDR3: CASSALDIPYEQYF
length: 14
D: NA
size: few
V: TRBV25-1
J: TRBJ2-7

DNA: TGCAGCGTTTCTAGGGCAGGGGGTATGAACACTGAAGCTTTCTTT
CDR3: CSVSRAGGMNTEAFF
length: 15
D: TRBD1
size: many
V: TRBV29-1
J: TRBJ1-1

DNA: TGTGCCAGCAGCTTAGTGGGTATCTCTGGAAACACCATATATTTT
CDR3: CASSLVGISGNTIYF
length: 15
D: NA
size: NA
V: TRBV7-2
J: TRBJ1-3

DNA: TGTGCCAGCAGCCCAATAGCGGCCTACAATGAGCAGTTCTTC
CDR3: CASSPIAAYNEQFF
length: 14
D: NA
size: few
V: TRBV11-2
J: TRBJ2-1

DNA: TGTGCCAGCAAGTTTGGGACAGGGAACTATGGCTACACCTTC
CDR3: CASKFGTGNYGYTF
length: 14
D: TRBD1
size: NA
V: TRBV5-4
J: TRBJ1-2

DNA: TGCAGCGTGTCCGGGACAATTCAAGAGACCCAGTACTTC
CDR3: CSVSGTIQETQYF
length: 13
D: NA
size: many
V: TRBV29-1
J: TRBJ2-5